This T cell receptor beta chain was captured in a study of cytomegalovirus exposure and HLA in healthy donors. Looking at the study overall: The Caucasian-associated ancestry cluster contained about four fifths of the approximately 420 genotyped donors.

The CDR3 covers 12 residues. Deletions cut 11 bases from V and 4 bases from J, with 13 bases between. CDR1 is ENHRY, CDR2 SYGVKD, per germline. Primers for the PCR totalled 60 Vbeta and 13 Jbeta. Method: immunoSEQ multiplex PCR; TCRdb's copy keeps in-frame clones and lacks some. The table records over 100,000 clones, roughly 73% of them present only once. This clone came up once. The sequence was obtained from a woman aged 25 to 39 in good health and CMV-seronegative. The chain has TRBV10-3 and TRBJ2-3; possibly TRBD1 for D (6 bases). The material sequenced was PBMCs. The CDR3 sequence is CAAGTTADTQYF. CDR3 bases: TGTGCCGCCGGGACAACGGCAGATACGCAGTATTTT.